What follows are 20 T cell receptor beta chains derived from one specimen sequenced in a study of T cells after yellow fever vaccination. Using its own MiXCR run on the 5' RACE reads, TCRdb lists one record per CDR3 protein. The table includes some 200,000 distinct CDR3 sequences, around 3.1% detected once. The sequenced sample was CD4+ T cells sorted from PBMCs, obtained 10 days after the yellow fever booster vaccination. These receptors were taken from a man in his late teens or twenties who received the YFV17D yellow fever vaccine.

There are many counts of this clonotype. The chain is built from TRBV7-9 and TRBJ2-1, with D hard to call. The V end lost 5 bases, the J end lost 8 bases, and 7 bases lay between the germline ends. The CDR3 has 11 residues. Germline V gives CDR1 SEHNR, CDR2 FQNEAQ (reference sequence). CDR3 sequence reads: CASSPLYEQFF. The CDR3 DNA is TGTGCCAGCAGCCCCCTCTATGAGCAGTTCTTC.

This clonotype was counted between two and nine times. This sequence joins TRBV5-6 and TRBJ2-7; no clear D gene. Germline CDR1 reads SGHDT; CDR2 reads YYEEEE. The CDR3 has 14 amino acids. The germline V and J ends were trimmed by 0 bases and 2 bases, with 9 bases remaining between them. CDR3 protein: CASSLEVPPYEQYF. In nucleotides, the CDR3 is TGTGCCAGCAGCTTGGAGGTACCCCCCTACGAGCAGTACTTC. The variable domain in full, with the rest retrieved from reference TRBV5-6 and TRBJ2-7, is DAGVTQSPTHLIKTRGQQVTLRCSPKSGHDTVSWYQQALGQGPQFIFQYYEEEERQRGNFPDRFSGHQFPNYSSELNVNALLLGDSALYLCASSLEVPPYEQYFGPGTRLTVT.

This clonotype has more than one count but fewer than ten. J is TRBJ2-1 and V is TRBV24-1; TRBD1 matches 7 bases. V shed 3 bases, J shed 9 bases, and the junction held 10 bases outside the gene matches. CDR1 and CDR2 from the germline V gene are KGHDR and SFDVKD. This CDR3 contains 15 residues. This CDR3 is CATSDPRTGESEQFF. DNA for the CDR3: TGTGCCACCAGTGATCCCAGGACAGGTGAAAGTGAGCAGTTCTTC.

There are a few counts of this clonotype. This chain links TRBV9 with TRBJ2-5; 7 nucleotides align to TRBD2. CDR1 and CDR2 (germline): SGDLS, YYNGEE. V gave up 3 bases and J gave up 4 bases; unmatched junction bases: 9. The CDR3 is made up of 15 amino acids. In DNA form, the CDR3 reads TGTGCCAGCAGCGCGGGACTACAGTTTACAGAGACCCAGTACTTC. This sequence encodes CASSAGLQFTETQYF.

This clonotype came up a few times. V is TRBV7-9 and J is TRBJ1-2; perhaps TRBD1 as D (6 bases). Looked up from germline, CDR1 is SEHNR and CDR2 is FQNEAQ (reference sequence). CDR3 length: 15 residues. V lost 3 bases and J 7 bases, leaving 18 bases between the germline ends. The CDR3 DNA is TGTGCCAGCAGCTTGCTATCCGGAACAGGGTTTGGCTACACCTTC. Its protein is CASSLLSGTGFGYTF.

At least ten counts were recorded for this clonotype. The chain has TRBV9 and TRBJ2-3; 7 bases fit TRBD2. J was trimmed by 6 bases and V by 0 bases; bases with no gene match: 7. Germline CDR1 is SGDLS and CDR2 is YYNGEE. The length of the CDR3 is 15 residues. CDR3 DNA: TGTGCCAGCAGCGTAGTAGGGCGGGGGTTGGATACGCAGTATTTT. It is translated as CASSVVGRGLDTQYF.

The rearrangement uses TRBV4-3 and TRBJ2-5; unclear D gene. CDR1 LGHNA and CDR2 YSLEER come from the germline V gene. Trimming cost V 4 bases and J 4 bases, with 22 bases left between them. This CDR3 contains 17 residues. CDR3 in DNA: TGCGCCAGCAGCCCCTTCACACCGGGTCCCGGGCCAGAGACCCAGTACTTC. It specifies CASSPFTPGPGPETQYF.

A remark on this clonotype: Just one base apart from a much larger clone, this may be a read error. This chain connects TRBV10-3 to TRBJ2-2; TRBD2 agrees at 14 bases. CDR3 length: 17 amino acids. Germline CDR1 is ENHRY and CDR2 is SYGVKD. The V and J ends lost 6 bases and 5 bases, in that order; junction bases with no gene match: 8. CDR3: CAISGTSGGRRTGELFF. As DNA, the CDR3 is TGTGCCATCAGCGGGACTAGCGGGGGCCGGCGGACCGGGGAGCTGTTTTTT.

A few counts support this clonotype. This chain's CDR3 is CASSVTGTLWQFF. DNA of the CDR3: TGTGCCAGTAGTGTCACAGGGACCTTGTGGCAGTTCTTC. The J gene is TRBJ2-1, the V gene TRBV19; the D gene is possibly TRBD1 (6 bases). V lost 5 bases, J lost 12 bases, and 17 bases lay in between. Germline V CDR1 and CDR2: LNHDA, SQIVND (reference sequence). The CDR3 has 13 amino acids.

This clonotype appeared many times. CDR3 in DNA: TGTGCCAGCTCACCTGATCCGGGACACCTATACAATGAGCAGTTCTTC. It translates to CASSPDPGHLYNEQFF. The gene calls are TRBV18 and TRBJ2-1; possible D gene TRBD1, 6 bases. Trimming removed 3 bases at V and 4 bases at J, with 16 bases between. Per germline, CDR1 KGHSH and CDR2 LQKENI. The CDR3 runs to 16 residues.

The gene calls are TRBV11-2 and TRBJ2-5, with D possibly being TRBD1 (5 bases). In germline, CDR1 is SGHAT, CDR2 FQNNGV. The CDR3 is 14 amino acids. V lost 0 bases, J lost 6 bases, and 11 bases lay in between. The CDR3 coding sequence is TGTGCCAGCAGCTTAGAGCCAGGGATGAAGACCCAGTACTTC. This sequence encodes CASSLEPGMKTQYF.

This clonotype was observed at least ten times. This rearrangement joins TRBV5-1 to TRBJ2-5; tentatively, D is TRBD1 (5 bases). This CDR3 has 13 amino acids. Trimming took off 0 bases at V and 5 bases at J, with 8 bases between the two ends. Germline CDR1 reads SGHRS; CDR2 reads YFSETQ. The CDR3 nucleotides are TGCGCCAGCAGCTTGGAAGCAGGGGAGACCCAGTACTTC. This sequence encodes CASSLEAGETQYF.

This clonotype was recorded many times. One end of the junction does not line up with germline, which may come from a read error. The chain carries TRBV7-7 and TRBJ2-5, with D uncertain. This CDR3 spans 13 amino acids. The V gene's germline CDR1 is SSHAT and CDR2 FNYEAQ (reference sequence). The CDR3: CASSFGPQETQYF. The CDR3 DNA is TGTGCTAGCAGCTTCGGGCCACAAGAGACCCAGTACTTC.

There are many counts of this clonotype. J is TRBJ1-2 and V is TRBV12-3 or TRBV12-4; 8 bases match TRBD1. CDR3 length: 14 residues. V dropped 10 bases and J dropped 7; count of bases not matched to a gene: 14. Here the CDR3 reads CAIPRGTGDRGYTF. The CDR3 region has the DNA TGTGCCATACCTCGGGGGACAGGCGATCGTGGCTACACCTTC.

In this sample, this clonotype turned up a few times. This chain links TRBV10-3 with TRBJ2-7; 8 bases agree with TRBD1. The CDR3 sequence is 12 residues long. Germline CDR1 ENHRY, CDR2 SYGVKD. J was trimmed by 5 bases and V by 6 bases; bases with no gene match: 3. The CDR3 protein is CAIRGQDHEQYF. The CDR3 DNA reads as TGTGCCATCAGGGGACAGGACCACGAGCAGTACTTC.

This clonotype was recorded many times. The V gene is TRBV7-2, the J gene TRBJ2-3; TRBD2 matches 9 bases. The V gene's germline CDR1 is SGHTA and CDR2 FQGNSA. The J segment lost 5 bases and the V segment lost 0 bases, leaving 9 bases of the junction unmatched. This CDR3 is 17 amino acids long. The CDR3 region is CASSLAGPLAGEDTQYF. The CDR3 DNA follows: TGTGCCAGCAGCTTAGCGGGCCCCTTAGCGGGGGAAGATACGCAGTATTTT.

This clonotype appeared a few times. The chain combines TRBV5-1 with TRBJ2-7; D could derive from TRBD1 or TRBD2 (6 bases each). Germline assignment: CDR1 SGHRS and CDR2 YFSETQ. The germline V and J ends were trimmed by 0 bases and 3 bases, with 13 bases remaining between them. CDR3 length: 15 amino acids. CDR3 DNA sequence: TGCGCCAGCAGCTTGGAGGGAGGACAGATCTACGAGCAGTACGTC. Its protein is CASSLEGGQIYEQYV.

This clonotype has just a few counts. V is TRBV5-1 and J is TRBJ2-5; D assignment may be TRBD1 or TRBD2 (6 bases each). From germline, CDR1 is SGHRS and CDR2 YFSETQ. The CDR3 totals 15 residues. V gave up 0 bases and J gave up 4 bases, with 13 bases separating them. In nucleotides, the CDR3 is TGCGCCAGCAGCTTGGACAGCAGGGGACTAGAGACCCAGTACTTC. Translation: CASSLDSRGLETQYF.

This clonotype was counted a few times. The chain couples TRBV20-1 to TRBJ2-5; D could derive from TRBD1 or TRBD2 (6 bases each). CDR3 length equals 15 residues. V lost 0 bases to trimming and J lost 5 bases, with 16 bases between them. Germline V gives CDR1 DFQATT, CDR2 SNEGSKA (reference sequence). The CDR3 region is CSAREGMGGVETQYF. CDR3 DNA: TGCAGTGCTAGAGAGGGGATGGGGGGCGTGGAGACCCAGTACTTC.

In this sample, this clonotype turned up many times. This chain joins TRBV5-1 and TRBJ1-1; no definite D call. The ends were cut back, 4 bases at V and 2 bases at J, with 3 bases in the middle. CDR1 SGHRS and CDR2 YFSETQ come from the germline V gene. CDR3 length equals 11 residues. The DNA for the CDR3 is TGCGCCAGCAGCGGCAACACTGAAGCTTTCTTT. It is translated as CASSGNTEAFF.